A single sample is the source of the 15 T cell receptor beta chains below, sequenced in a study of T cells after yellow fever vaccination. TCRdb ran MiXCR on the 5' RACE reads and lists one entry per CDR3 protein. The sample lists fewer than 450,000 distinct CDR3 sequences, roughly 12% occurring once. The starting material was PBMCs, obtained on the day of the first yellow fever vaccination. These receptor sequences come from a man younger than 35 who received the YFV17D yellow fever vaccine.

Notes on this clonotype: This may be a read error: a much more frequent sequence differs by one nucleotide. This sequence joins TRBV25-1 and TRBJ1-1; 8 bases map to TRBD1. CDR3 size: 13 residues. The V segment lost 4 bases and the J segment 4 bases; nucleotides outside the gene matches: 2. The germline V gene has CDR1 MGHDK and CDR2 SYGVNS. CDR3 protein: CASSVTGGTEAFF. In DNA, the CDR3 is TGTGCCAGCAGTGTTACAGGGGGCACTGAAGCTTTCTTT.

CDR3 region: CASSSRPGTENSPLHF. The CDR3 DNA is TGTGCCAGCAGCTCCCGGCCCGGGACGGAGAATTCACCCCTCCACTTT. V usage is TRBV7-8 and J usage is TRBJ1-6; D perhaps matches TRBD1 (5 bases). The CDR3 sequence is 16 residues long. The V gene's germline CDR1 is SGHVS and CDR2 FQNEAQ. Trimming took 4 bases from V and 7 from J, leaving 17 bases between them.

This clonotype was counted many times. The V gene is TRBV28, the J gene TRBJ2-3, with TRBD1 matching 11 bases. Germline loops: CDR1 MDHEN, CDR2 SYDVKM. The length of the CDR3 is 15 residues. Trimming took 6 bases from V and 3 from J; bases not matched to a gene: 5. For the CDR3, the DNA is TGTGCCAGCAGCTTAGGGACAGGGGGGACAGATACGCAGTATTTT. It codes for CASSLGTGGTDTQYF. Together with reference TRBV28 and TRBJ2-3, the CDR3 gives the full variable domain: DVKVTQSSRYLVKRTGEKVFLECVQDMDHENMFWYRQDPGLGLRLIYFSYDVKMKEKGDIPEGYSVSREKKERFSLILESASTNQTSMYLCASSLGTGGTDTQYFGPGTRLTVL.

In its sample, this clonotype was seen a few times. This chain links TRBV7-2 with TRBJ1-2; 9 nucleotides align to TRBD1. Germline V gene sequence: CDR1 SGHTA, CDR2 FQGNSA. There are 16 residues in the CDR3. V trimming: 3 bases; J trimming: 6 bases; junction bases outside the gene matches: 11. CDR3 sequence reads: CASSFIRWDREDGYTF. The CDR3 DNA follows: TGTGCCAGCAGCTTCATCCGCTGGGACAGGGAAGATGGCTACACCTTC.

This clonotype occurred a few times. A read error may produce the germline difference seen at one junction end. The V call is TRBV10-2, the J call TRBJ1-1; maybe TRBD1 (6 bases). In germline, CDR1 is WSHSY, CDR2 SAAADI. The CDR3 is made up of 16 amino acids. The CDR3 bases are TGCGCCAGCAGTGAGCCACAGGGAAGGGGGAACGCTGAAGCTTTCTTT. Its translation: CASSEPQGRGNAEAFF.

This chain links TRBV5-1 with TRBJ1-2; no firm D call. Between the trimmed V and J ends, which lost 0 bases and 2 bases, there was a span of 14 bases. The CDR3 is 16 residues long. Germline V gene sequence: CDR1 SGHRS, CDR2 YFSETQ. The CDR3 DNA is TGCGCCAGCAGCTTGGTCGAAGGCAGCTCCAACTATGGCTACACCTTC. It is translated as CASSLVEGSSNYGYTF.

This sequence joins TRBV20-1 and TRBJ2-5; D gene unclear. Trimming stripped 6 bases from V and 5 bases from J, with 19 bases between. Germline V gene sequence: CDR1 DFQATT, CDR2 SNEGSKA (reference sequence). The CDR3 extends over 14 amino acids. CDR3 in amino acids: CSARNRLFQETQYF. CDR3 nucleotide sequence: TGCAGTGCCCGGAATAGGTTATTTCAGGAGACCCAGTACTTC.

This clonotype was found many times. The chain has TRBV12-3 or TRBV12-4 and TRBJ2-5, with TRBD1 as a possible D gene (5 bases). The CDR3 length is 13 residues. The V end was cut by 2 bases, the J end by 5 bases, with 9 bases between. CDR3 amino acids: CASSLQGLETQYF. CDR3 in DNA: TGTGCCAGCAGTTTACAGGGTTTGGAGACCCAGTACTTC.

This chain connects TRBV6-2 or TRBV6-3 to TRBJ1-5; D ambiguous. The CDR3 extends over 15 amino acids. Germline V gene sequence: CDR1 MNHEY, CDR2 SVGEGT. V lost 0 bases, J lost 2 bases, and 8 bases lay in between. The CDR3 here is CASSYSGRGNQPQHF. CDR3 sequence (DNA): TGTGCCAGCAGTTACTCGGGAAGGGGCAATCAGCCCCAGCATTTT.

This clonotype was recorded many times. The chain carries TRBV6-6 and TRBJ1-6; no firm D call. This CDR3 region has 13 residues. CDR1 MNHNY and CDR2 SVGAGI come from the germline V gene (reference sequence). V was pared by 5 bases and J by 4 bases, with 6 bases between. CDR3 loop: CASSAEYNSPLHF. For the CDR3, the DNA is TGTGCCAGCAGTGCAGAGTATAATTCACCCCTCCACTTT.

This chain connects TRBV6-6 to TRBJ1-2; maybe TRBD1 (6 bases). This CDR3 spans 13 amino acids. Germline assignment: CDR1 MNHNY and CDR2 SVGAGI (reference sequence). Trimming cost V 7 bases and J 4 bases, with 13 bases left between them. CDR3 in DNA: TGTGCCAGCACCCTCGACAGGCTCTATGGCTACACCTTC. This translates into CASTLDRLYGYTF.

The DNA for the CDR3 is TGTGCCAGCAGCCCATGGACAGGGGTAGAAAAACTGTTTTTT. Translation gives CASSPWTGVEKLFF. This chain connects TRBV5-5 to TRBJ1-4; 9 nucleotides line up with TRBD1. This CDR3 spans 14 amino acids. The germline V gene encodes CDR1 SGHKS and CDR2 YYEKEE (reference sequence). The trim removed 4 bases at V and 8 bases at J, leaving 6 bases unmatched.

This clonotype has only a few counts. The CDR3 sequence is CASSFGSSGNQPQHF. As DNA, the CDR3 is TGTGCCAGCAGTTTTGGGTCCAGCGGCAATCAGCCCCAGCATTTT. The chain carries TRBV12-3 or TRBV12-4 and TRBJ1-5; D is unresolved. This CDR3 comprises 15 residues. Between the trimmed V and J ends, which lost 3 bases and 2 bases, there was a span of 11 bases.

The chain has TRBV2 and TRBJ2-1, with 7 nucleotides matching TRBD2. Germline V lookup: CDR1 SNHLY, CDR2 FYNNEI. J lost 12 bases, V lost 5 bases, and 4 bases had no gene match. CDR3 size: 11 residues. CDR3 coding DNA: TGTGCCAGCAGTCGGGGGGAGCGGCAGTTCTTC. Residues: CASSRGERQFF.

This clonotype was detected only a few times. V and J are TRBV12-3 or TRBV12-4 and TRBJ1-5; a possible D gene is TRBD1 (6 bases). The CDR3 length is 15 residues. Trimming stripped 1 base from V and 7 bases from J, with 14 bases between. CDR3 sequence reads: CASSLGWAGAQPQHF. The CDR3, as DNA: TGTGCCAGCAGTTTAGGGTGGGCAGGGGCGCAGCCCCAGCATTTT.